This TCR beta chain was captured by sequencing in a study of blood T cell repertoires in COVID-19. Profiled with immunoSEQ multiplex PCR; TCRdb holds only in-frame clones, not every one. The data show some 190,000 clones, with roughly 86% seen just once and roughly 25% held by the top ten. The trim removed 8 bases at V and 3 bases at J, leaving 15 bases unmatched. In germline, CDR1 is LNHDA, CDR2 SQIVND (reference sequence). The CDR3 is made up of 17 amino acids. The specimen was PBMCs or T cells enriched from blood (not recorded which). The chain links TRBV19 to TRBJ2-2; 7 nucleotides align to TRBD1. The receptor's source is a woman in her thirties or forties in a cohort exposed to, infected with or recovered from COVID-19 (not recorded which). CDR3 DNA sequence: TGTGCCAGTTCTGCCCTTAGACAGGGCGTGGACACCGGGGAGCTGTTTTTT. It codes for CASSALRQGVDTGELFF.